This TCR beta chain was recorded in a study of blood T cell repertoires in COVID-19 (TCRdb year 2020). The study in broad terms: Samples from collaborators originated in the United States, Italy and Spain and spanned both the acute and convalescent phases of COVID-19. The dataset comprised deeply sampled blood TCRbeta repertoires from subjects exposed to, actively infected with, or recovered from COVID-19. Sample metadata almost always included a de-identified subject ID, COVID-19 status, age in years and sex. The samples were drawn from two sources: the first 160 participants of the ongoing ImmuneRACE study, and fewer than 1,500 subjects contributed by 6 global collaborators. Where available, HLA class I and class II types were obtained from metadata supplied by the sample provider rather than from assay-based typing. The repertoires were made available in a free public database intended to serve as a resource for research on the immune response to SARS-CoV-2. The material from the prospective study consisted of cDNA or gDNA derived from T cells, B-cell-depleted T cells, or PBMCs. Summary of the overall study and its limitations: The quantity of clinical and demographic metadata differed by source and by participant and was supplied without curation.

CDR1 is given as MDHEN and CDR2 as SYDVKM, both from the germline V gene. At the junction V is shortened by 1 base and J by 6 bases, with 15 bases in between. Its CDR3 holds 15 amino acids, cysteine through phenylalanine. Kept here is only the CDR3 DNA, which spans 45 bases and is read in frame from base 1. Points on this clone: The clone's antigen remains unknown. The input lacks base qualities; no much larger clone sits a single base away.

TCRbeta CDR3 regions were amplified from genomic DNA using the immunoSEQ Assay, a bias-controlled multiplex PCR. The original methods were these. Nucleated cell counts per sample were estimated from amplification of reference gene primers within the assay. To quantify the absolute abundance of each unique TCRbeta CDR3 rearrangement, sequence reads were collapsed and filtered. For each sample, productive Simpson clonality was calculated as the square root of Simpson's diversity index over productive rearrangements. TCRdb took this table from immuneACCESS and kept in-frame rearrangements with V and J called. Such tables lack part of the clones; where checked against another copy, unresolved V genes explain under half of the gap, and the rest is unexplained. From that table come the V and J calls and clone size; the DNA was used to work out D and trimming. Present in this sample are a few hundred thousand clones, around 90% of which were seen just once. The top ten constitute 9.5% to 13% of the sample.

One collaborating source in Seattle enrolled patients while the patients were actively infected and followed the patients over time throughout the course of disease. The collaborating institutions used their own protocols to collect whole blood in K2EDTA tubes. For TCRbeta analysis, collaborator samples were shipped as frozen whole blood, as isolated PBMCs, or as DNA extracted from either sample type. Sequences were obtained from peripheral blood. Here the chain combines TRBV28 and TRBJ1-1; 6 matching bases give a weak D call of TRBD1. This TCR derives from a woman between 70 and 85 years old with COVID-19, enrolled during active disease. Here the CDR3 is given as CASSLYGYTGPEAFF. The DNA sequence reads TGTGCCAGCAGTTTATATGGCTATACAGGGCCTGAAGCTTTCTTT.